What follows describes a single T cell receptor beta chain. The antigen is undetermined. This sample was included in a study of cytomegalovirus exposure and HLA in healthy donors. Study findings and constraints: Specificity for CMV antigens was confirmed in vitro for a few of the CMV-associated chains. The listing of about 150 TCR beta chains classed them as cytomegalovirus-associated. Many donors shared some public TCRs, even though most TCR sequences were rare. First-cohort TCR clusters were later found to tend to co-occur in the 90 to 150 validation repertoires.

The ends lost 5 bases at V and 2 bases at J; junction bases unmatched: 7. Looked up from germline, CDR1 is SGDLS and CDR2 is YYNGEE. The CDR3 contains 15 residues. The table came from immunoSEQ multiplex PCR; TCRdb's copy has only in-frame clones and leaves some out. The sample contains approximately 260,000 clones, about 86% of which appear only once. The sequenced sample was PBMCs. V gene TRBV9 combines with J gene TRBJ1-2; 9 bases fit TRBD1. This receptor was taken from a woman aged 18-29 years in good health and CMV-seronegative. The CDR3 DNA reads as TGTGCCAGCAGGAGGGGACAGGGACTAAACTATGGCTACACCTTC. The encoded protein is CASRRGQGLNYGYTF. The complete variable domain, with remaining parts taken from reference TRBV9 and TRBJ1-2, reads DSGVTQTPKHLITATGQRVTLRCSPRSGDLSVYWYQQSLDQGLQFLIQYYNGEERAKGNILERFSAQQFPDLHSELNLSSLELGDSALYFCASRRGQGLNYGYTFGSGTRLTVV.